A selection of T cell receptor beta chains follows, all from one sample in a study of technical replicates of blood from a few donors. The assay was immunoSEQ multiplex PCR, and TCRdb's table has in-frame clones only and misses some. Among about 93,000 clones listed, 95% were seen once. The specimen was T cells isolated from PBMCs. The receptors were sampled from a human donor in good health. Each CDR3 is given with its conserved first and last residue. The D gene is left open where the match is weak. Size is omitted from some rows. Given values are once, few, many or a class for expanded clones.

v_call,cdr3_length,clone_size,d_call,j_call,cdr3_nt,cdr3_aa
TRBV7-9,19,-,-,TRBJ1-5,TGTGCCAGCAGCTTAGTGACCTCTGGGGGGGATTATAGCAATCAGCCCCAGCATTTT,CASSLVTSGGDYSNQPQHF
TRBV18,15,-,TRBD1,TRBJ1-1,TGTGCCAGCTCACCCGGGGACAGGGTGTTCGCTGAAGCTTTCTTT,CASSPGDRVFAEAFF
TRBV7-3,15,-,-,TRBJ2-1,TGTGCCAGCAGCTTAGACCGCGCAGGGGACAATGAGCAGTTCTTC,CASSLDRAGDNEQFF
TRBV29-1,13,-,TRBD2,TRBJ2-1,TGCAGCGTTGGACTAGCGGCTTACAATGAGCAGTTCTTC,CSVGLAAYNEQFF
TRBV5-1,16,-,-,TRBJ2-7,TGCGCCAGCAGCTTGGTTGGAGGTATCGAGATCCGGGAGCAGTACTTC,CASSLVGGIEIREQYF
TRBV6-1,16,-,TRBD2,TRBJ2-1,TGTGCCAGCAGTGACCCTCTAGCGGGAGCTTACAATGAGCAGTTCTTC,CASSDPLAGAYNEQFF
TRBV2,15,-,TRBD1,TRBJ2-2,TGTGCCAGCAGTTTACAGGGGGCTCGCACCGGGGAGCTGTTTTTT,CASSLQGARTGELFF
TRBV6-1,13,-,-,TRBJ2-2,TGTGCCAGCAGACCAGGGTTTACCGGGGAGCTGTTTTTT,CASRPGFTGELFF
TRBV5-1,14,-,TRBD1,TRBJ2-5,TGCGCCAGCAGCTTGGGGGGACAGCAAGAGACCCAGTACTTC,CASSLGGQQETQYF
TRBV28,15,-,TRBD1,TRBJ2-5,TGTGCCAGCAGTTTGGGGACAGGTAGCCAAGAGACCCAGTACTTC,CASSLGTGSQETQYF
TRBV7-9,12,-,-,TRBJ1-1,TGTGCCAGCAGCTCTTCTAACACTGAAGCTTTCTTT,CASSSSNTEAFF
TRBV5-1,20,-,TRBD1,TRBJ1-3,TGCGCCAGCAGCCTAAGAGCCGGGACAGGGGGTGATCTGGCCGGAAACACCATATATTTT,CASSLRAGTGGDLAGNTIYF
TRBV6-6,14,few,-,TRBJ1-5,TGTGCCAGCAGTTACTGGGGGGACGGTCAGCCCCAGCATTTT,CASSYWGDGQPQHF
TRBV6-5,14,-,-,TRBJ2-7,TGTGCCAGCAGTTACTCGCAGGGAACCTACGAGCAGTACTTC,CASSYSQGTYEQYF
TRBV5-1,18,-,TRBD2,TRBJ2-3,TGCGCCAGCAGCTTGGGGGGACTAGCCCAAGGGGGGACAGATACGCAGTATTTT,CASSLGGLAQGGTDTQYF
TRBV6-6,15,-,TRBD1,TRBJ1-1,TGTGCCAGCAGTCCTACAGGGGGCAGGAACACTGAAGCTTTCTTT,CASSPTGGRNTEAFF
TRBV18,13,-,-,TRBJ1-1,TGTGCCAGCTCACCTACGGGGGGCGCTGAAGCTTTCTTT,CASSPTGGAEAFF
TRBV7-8,14,once,TRBD2,TRBJ2-7,TGTGCCAGCAGCTTAGCTGCTAGCGGCTACGAGCAGTACTTC,CASSLAASGYEQYF
TRBV5-4,15,-,-,TRBJ2-3,TGTGCCAGCAGTTCCCCCAAACTTAGCACAGATACGCAGTATTTT,CASSSPKLSTDTQYF
TRBV5-8,15,-,TRBD1,TRBJ2-1,TGTGCCAGCAGCTTACGGACAGGAAGGTACAATGAGCAGTTCTTC,CASSLRTGRYNEQFF
TRBV5-1,13,-,TRBD1,TRBJ2-7,TGCGCCAGCAGCTTGGGACAGGGACGCGAGCAGTACTTC,CASSLGQGREQYF
TRBV7-9,12,-,TRBD1,TRBJ2-1,TGTGCCACGACAGGGGCAGGGAATGAGCAGTTCTTC,CATTGAGNEQFF
TRBV6-5,14,-,TRBD1,TRBJ1-5,TGTGCCAGCAGTTTCCAACAGGGGGCTCAGCCCCAGCATTTT,CASSFQQGAQPQHF
TRBV30,15,-,-,TRBJ1-2,TGTGCCTGGAAAAAACAACAGGCGGCTGGCTATGGCTACACCTTC,CAWKKQQAAGYGYTF
TRBV14,14,-,-,TRBJ1-2,TGTGCCAGCAGCCAAGATGGGGAGTACTATGGCTACACCTTC,CASSQDGEYYGYTF